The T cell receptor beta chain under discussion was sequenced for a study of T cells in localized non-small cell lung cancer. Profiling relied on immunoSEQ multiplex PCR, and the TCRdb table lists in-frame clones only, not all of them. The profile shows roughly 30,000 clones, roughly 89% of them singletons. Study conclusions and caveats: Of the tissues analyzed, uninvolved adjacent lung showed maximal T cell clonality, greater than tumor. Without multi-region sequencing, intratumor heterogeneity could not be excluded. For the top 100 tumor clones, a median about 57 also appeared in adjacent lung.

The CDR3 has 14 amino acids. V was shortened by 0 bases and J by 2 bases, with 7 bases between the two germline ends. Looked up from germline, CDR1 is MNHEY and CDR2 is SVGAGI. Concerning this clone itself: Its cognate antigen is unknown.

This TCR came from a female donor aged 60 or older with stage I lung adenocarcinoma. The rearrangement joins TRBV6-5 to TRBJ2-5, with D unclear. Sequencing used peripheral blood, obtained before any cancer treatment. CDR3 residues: CASSYSVSQETQYF. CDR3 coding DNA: TGTGCCAGCAGTTACTCGGTCTCGCAAGAGACCCAGTACTTC.